A single sample is the source of the 18 T cell receptor beta chains below, sequenced in a study of T-cell reconstitution after alpha-beta-depleted transplantation in children. Unique molecular identifiers were incorporated when the TCRbeta library was constructed. A single record per CDR3 protein comes from TCRdb applying MiXCR to the PCR reads. The table has hundreds of thousands of distinct CDR3 sequences, roughly a tenth seen once; the top ten hold over 5.5%. Source: PBMCs from the stem cell graft donor, taken from the stem cell graft. Receptor source: a human donor who donated a stem cell graft to a child with acute lymphoblastic leukemia.

This chain joins TRBV5-1 and TRBJ2-5; the match to TRBD1 covers 8 bases. The ends lost 0 bases at V and 5 bases at J; junction bases unmatched: 6. Germline CDR1 is SGHRS and CDR2 is YFSETQ. The CDR3 extends over 15 amino acids. CDR3 residues: CASSLAQGAWETQYF. CDR3 coding DNA: TGCGCCAGCAGCTTGGCTCAGGGGGCATGGGAGACCCAGTACTTC.

The chain joins TRBV12-3 or TRBV12-4 to TRBJ1-4, with D unresolved. The CDR3 length is 15 residues. V was pared by 3 bases and J by 4 bases, with 12 bases between. The CDR3 coding sequence is TGTGCCAGCAGTTTCCTAAGGGCCGATAATGAAAAACTGTTTTTT. Protein: CASSFLRADNEKLFF.

There are a few counts of this clonotype. The chain employs TRBV12-3 or TRBV12-4 and TRBJ2-3; D is possibly TRBD1 (6 bases). This CDR3 has 16 residues. Deletions cut 2 bases from V and 0 bases from J, with 12 bases between. The CDR3 is CASSLRAGASTDTQYF. CDR3 DNA sequence: TGTGCCAGCAGTTTAAGGGCAGGGGCTAGCACAGATACGCAGTATTTT.

This clonotype was counted many times. The rearrangement uses TRBV20-1 and TRBJ2-1; weak D call: TRBD1 (6 bases). The CDR3 runs to 11 residues. Trimming removed 5 bases at V and 10 bases at J, with 12 bases between. Germline CDR1 and CDR2: DFQATT and SNEGSKA (reference sequence). The CDR3 DNA reads TGCAGTGCTCGTAGGGGGTACGAGCAGTTCTTC. Translated, it gives CSARRGYEQFF.

With respect to this clonotype: This could be a read error, since a much larger clone is one nucleotide away. The chain couples TRBV20-1 to TRBJ1-1; D possibly corresponds to TRBD1 (6 bases). The CDR3 is 15 amino acids. Germline V gives CDR1 DFQATT, CDR2 SNEGSKA (reference sequence). DNA for the CDR3: TGCAGAGCTAGCGAGGCCCAGGGGTTGGGCACTGAAGCTTTCTTT. Encoded protein: CRASEAQGLGTEAFF.

This clonotype was picked up many times. V usage is TRBV10-1 and J usage is TRBJ2-2; 7 nucleotides align to TRBD1. This CDR3 comprises 14 residues. With V trimmed by 0 bases and J by 5 bases, 0 bases remained unmatched. Germline CDR1 reads WNHNN; CDR2 reads SYGVQD (reference sequence). In DNA form, the CDR3 reads TGCGCCAGCAGTGAGTCGACAGGGACCGGGGAGCTGTTTTTT. Its translation is CASSESTGTGELFF.

The chain uses TRBV12-5 and TRBJ2-3, with TRBD1 as a possible D gene (5 bases). This CDR3 is built from 12 residues. Germline values: CDR1 LGHNT, CDR2 FRNRAP. V gave up 5 bases and J gave up 8 bases, with 11 bases separating them. The CDR3 protein is CASGVRDGTQYF. CDR3 sequence (DNA): TGTGCTAGTGGTGTCAGGGATGGTACGCAGTATTTT.

This clonotype occurred many times. The V gene is TRBV20-1, the J gene TRBJ2-7, with TRBD2 as a possible D gene (7 bases). Per the germline V gene, CDR1 is DFQATT and CDR2 is SNEGSKA (reference sequence). Trimming shortened V by 6 bases and J by 0 bases, and 21 bases separated the two germline ends. CDR3 size: 16 residues. The CDR3 sequence is CSAKRGGAVNSYEQYF. For the CDR3, the DNA is TGCAGTGCAAAGAGGGGGGGGGCTGTAAACTCCTACGAGCAGTACTTC.

This clonotype was seen at least ten times. This CDR3 is CSIRQGANEKLFF. The CDR3, as DNA: TGCAGCATAAGACAGGGCGCTAATGAAAAACTGTTTTTT. The chain couples TRBV29-1 to TRBJ1-4; 7 nucleotides agree with TRBD1. The CDR3 contains 13 residues. Germline V gene sequence: CDR1 SQVTM, CDR2 ANQGSEA. V lost 8 bases to trimming and J lost 3 bases; unmatched junction nucleotides: 6.

As to this clonotype: This may arise from a read error, as a much more abundant clone is one base away. The rearrangement joins TRBV10-3 to TRBJ1-1; 7 nucleotides align to TRBD1. Germline loops: CDR1 ENHRY, CDR2 SYGVKD. The CDR3 extends over 17 amino acids. The CDR3 DNA follows: TGTGCCATCAGGCCTCCGGGACAGATATCGGGGAACATTGAAGCTTTCTTT. It yields the protein CAIRPPGQISGNIEAFF.

V is TRBV5-1 and J is TRBJ1-5; TRBD1 matches at 7 bases. With 0 bases clipped from V and 8 bases from J, the junction kept 14 bases outside the gene matches. Germline CDR1 SGHRS, CDR2 YFSETQ. The CDR3 covers 17 residues. This chain's CDR3 is CASSLGATTGAGEPQHF. In DNA form, the CDR3 reads TGCGCCAGCAGCTTGGGCGCCACAACAGGGGCAGGGGAGCCCCAGCATTTT.

Remarks on this clonotype: One end of the junction is discordant with germline, which a read error may explain. The chain links TRBV12-3 or TRBV12-4 to TRBJ1-4, with a weak D call TRBD1 (6 bases). The CDR3 is made up of 15 amino acids. Written as DNA, the CDR3 is TGTGCCAGCTGTTTAGGGGCAGGGGTCGGGGAAAAACTGTTTTTT. Translating gives CASCLGAGVGEKLFF.

The chain is built from TRBV5-4 and TRBJ2-7; possibly TRBD1 or TRBD2 for D (5 bases each). The CDR3 loop spans 16 amino acids. Germline assignment: CDR1 SGHNT and CDR2 YYREEE (reference sequence). The V and J ends lost 0 bases and 3 bases respectively, with 16 bases between them. The CDR3 DNA is TGTGCCAGCAGCTTGGGGGGGATCAATGGCAACTACGAGCAGTACTTC. It specifies CASSLGGINGNYEQYF.

This sequence joins TRBV7-9 and TRBJ2-5; no firm D call. Germline V gives CDR1 SEHNR, CDR2 FQNEAQ (reference sequence). Trimming removed 4 bases from V and 5 bases from J, with 11 bases in between. This CDR3 comprises 13 residues. In DNA, the CDR3 is TGTGCCAGCAGCTCCGGCGACGAGGAGACCCAGTACTTC. It encodes CASSSGDEETQYF.

This clonotype was found a few times. The rearrangement links TRBV6-5 to TRBJ1-6; D ambiguous. Per the germline V gene, CDR1 is MNHEY and CDR2 is SVGAGI. This CDR3 spans 14 amino acids. Trimming cost V 2 bases and J 8 bases, with 10 bases left between them. The CDR3 loop is CASSYSTPDSPLHF. DNA for the CDR3: TGTGCCAGCAGTTACAGTACACCCGATTCACCCCTCCACTTT.

This sequence joins TRBV15 and TRBJ1-1; a possible D gene is TRBD1 (5 bases). The germline V gene has CDR1 LNHNV and CDR2 YYDKDF (reference sequence). Trimming removed 8 bases from V and 5 bases from J, with 15 bases in between. CDR3 length: 13 residues. CDR3 region: CATRDLGGTEAFF. DNA for the CDR3: TGTGCCACCCGTGACTTGGGGGGAACTGAAGCTTTCTTT.

This clonotype was observed at least ten times. The gene calls are TRBV15 and TRBJ1-5; the D is unclear. Trimming removed 8 bases from V and 3 bases from J, with 8 bases in between. This CDR3 has 12 amino acids. Germline V gives CDR1 LNHNV, CDR2 YYDKDF (reference sequence). The CDR3: CATGRDNQPQHF. CDR3 coding DNA: TGTGCCACCGGACGGGACAATCAGCCCCAGCATTTT.

This clonotype was observed many times. The chain recombines TRBV6-1 with TRBJ1-5; D not resolved. Germline-derived CDR1 and CDR2 are MNHNS and SASEGT. Trimming took 1 base from V and 7 from J, leaving 11 bases between them. The CDR3 totals 14 residues. The DNA for the CDR3 is TGTGCCAGCAGTGAAGAGGGAGGGTACCAGCCCCAGCATTTT. The encoded protein is CASSEEGGYQPQHF.